This TCR beta chain was sequenced for a study of cytomegalovirus exposure and HLA in healthy donors. In the case of this clone: Antigen specificity is unknown.

The study, taken as a whole, reports: Later on, an analysis tied around 17,000 TCR beta sequences to HLA alleles at 0.05 false discovery rate.

Researchers ran the PCR with 60 Vbeta and 13 Jbeta primers. Data came from immunoSEQ multiplex PCR; TCRdb stores just in-frame clones and leaves some out. The sample lists about 110,000 clones, approximately 70% occurring once. This clonotype was sampled from a man aged 40-49 years in good health and CMV-seropositive. The sample was PBMCs.

The CDR3 reads CSVGGVNYGYTF. Written as DNA, the CDR3 is TGCAGCGTTGGGGGGGTTAACTATGGCTACACCTTC. The J gene is TRBJ1-2, the V gene TRBV29-1; tentatively, D is TRBD1 (5 bases). Germline V lookup: CDR1 SQVTM, CDR2 ANQGSEA. The CDR3 runs 12 residues. V was trimmed by 4 bases and J by 1 base, leaving 7 bases between them.